Reported below is one T cell receptor beta chain. This record belongs to a study of shared clonotypes between healthy human individuals. In the original analysis: Filtering differed for immunoSEQ, which gave only junction sequences without quality scores. Only in-frame clones appear in the TCRdb table, and some are missing; sequencing was by immunoSEQ multiplex PCR. That table supplies the V and J calls and clone size; D and trimming were determined from the DNA. This sample has approximately 500,000 clones, with around 80% found just once. This CDR3 has 14 amino acids. Germline-derived CDR1 and CDR2 are LNHDA and SQIVND (reference sequence). Trimming cost V 3 bases and J 6 bases, with 12 bases left between them. Every donor was a Caucasian adult from Nashville, Tennessee.

The chain recombines TRBV19 with TRBJ2-1; D tentatively reads TRBD1 or TRBD2 (5 bases each). This receptor was identified in a woman between 40 and 55 years old in good health. Some clones in this sample may be carry-over from other donors' samples. What was sequenced was PBMCs. CDR3: CASSIGPGGNEQFF. The DNA of the CDR3 is TGTGCCAGTAGTATCGGGCCTGGGGGCAATGAGCAGTTCTTC.